Listed here is a single TCR beta chain. The CDR3 loop spans 14 amino acids. Germline values: CDR1 MNHEY, CDR2 SMNVEV (reference sequence). This sample is drawn from a study of T cells expressing NK-cell markers. Turning to the study itself: Within the sequenced cohort of eight donors, seven exhibited HCMV seropositivity and one was seronegative.

TCRdb re-called the 5' RACE reads and shows each CDR3 protein once, DNA omitted. The sample's table shows roughly 350,000 distinct CDR3 sequences. This TCR came from a man aged 18-70 years in good health. The material sequenced was blood T cells: a sorted CD56 or NKG2C T cell subset, CD4+ or CD8+ T cells, or bulk PBMC T cells (not recorded which). The chain is built from TRBV27 and TRBJ1-5; TCRdb proposes TRBD1, but this gene call is untestable without DNA. The CDR3 loop is CASIPHRPNQPQHF.